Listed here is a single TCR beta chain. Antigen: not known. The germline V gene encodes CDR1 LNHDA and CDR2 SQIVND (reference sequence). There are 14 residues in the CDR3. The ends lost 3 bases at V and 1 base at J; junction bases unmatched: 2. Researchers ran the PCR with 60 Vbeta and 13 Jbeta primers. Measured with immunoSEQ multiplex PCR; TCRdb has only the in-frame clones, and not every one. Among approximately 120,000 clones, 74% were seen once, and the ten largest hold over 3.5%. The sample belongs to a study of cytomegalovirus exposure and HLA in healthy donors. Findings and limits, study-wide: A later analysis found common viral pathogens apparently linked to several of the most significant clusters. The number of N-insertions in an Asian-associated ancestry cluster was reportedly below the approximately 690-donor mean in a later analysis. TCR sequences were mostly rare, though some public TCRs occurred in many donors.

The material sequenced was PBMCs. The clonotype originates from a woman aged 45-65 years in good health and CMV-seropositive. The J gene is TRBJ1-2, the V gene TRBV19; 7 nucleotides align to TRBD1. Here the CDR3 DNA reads TGTGCCAGTAGTATCAGGGACAGTAACTATGGCTACACCTTC. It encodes CASSIRDSNYGYTF.